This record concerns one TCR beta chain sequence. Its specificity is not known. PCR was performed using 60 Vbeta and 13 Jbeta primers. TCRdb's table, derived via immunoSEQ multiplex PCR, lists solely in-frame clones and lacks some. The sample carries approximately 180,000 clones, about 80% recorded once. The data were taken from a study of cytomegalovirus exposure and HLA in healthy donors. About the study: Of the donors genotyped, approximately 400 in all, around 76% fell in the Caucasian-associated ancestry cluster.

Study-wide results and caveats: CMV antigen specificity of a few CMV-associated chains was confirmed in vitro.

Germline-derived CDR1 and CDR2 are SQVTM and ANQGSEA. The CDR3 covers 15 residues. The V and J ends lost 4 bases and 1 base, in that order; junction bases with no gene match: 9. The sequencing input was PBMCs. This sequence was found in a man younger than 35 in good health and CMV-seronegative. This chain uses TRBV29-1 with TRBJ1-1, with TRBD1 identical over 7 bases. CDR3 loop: CSVARGDRANTEAFF. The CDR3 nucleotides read TGCAGCGTTGCGAGGGGCGACAGGGCGAACACTGAAGCTTTCTTT.